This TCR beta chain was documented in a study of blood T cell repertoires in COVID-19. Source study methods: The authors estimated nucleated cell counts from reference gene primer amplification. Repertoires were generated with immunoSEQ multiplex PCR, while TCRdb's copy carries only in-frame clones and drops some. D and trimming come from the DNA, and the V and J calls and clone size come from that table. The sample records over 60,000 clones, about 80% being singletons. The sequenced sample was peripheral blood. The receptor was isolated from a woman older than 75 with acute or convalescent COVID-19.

The CDR3: CASNSGGSSGANVLTF. The CDR3 bases are TGTGCCAGCAACTCAGGGGGAAGCTCTGGGGCCAACGTCCTGACTTTC. The chain couples TRBV21-1 to TRBJ2-6; the D call TRBD1 from the table was never checked on the DNA. TRBV21-1 is labeled a pseudogene. The CDR3 is made up of 16 amino acids.